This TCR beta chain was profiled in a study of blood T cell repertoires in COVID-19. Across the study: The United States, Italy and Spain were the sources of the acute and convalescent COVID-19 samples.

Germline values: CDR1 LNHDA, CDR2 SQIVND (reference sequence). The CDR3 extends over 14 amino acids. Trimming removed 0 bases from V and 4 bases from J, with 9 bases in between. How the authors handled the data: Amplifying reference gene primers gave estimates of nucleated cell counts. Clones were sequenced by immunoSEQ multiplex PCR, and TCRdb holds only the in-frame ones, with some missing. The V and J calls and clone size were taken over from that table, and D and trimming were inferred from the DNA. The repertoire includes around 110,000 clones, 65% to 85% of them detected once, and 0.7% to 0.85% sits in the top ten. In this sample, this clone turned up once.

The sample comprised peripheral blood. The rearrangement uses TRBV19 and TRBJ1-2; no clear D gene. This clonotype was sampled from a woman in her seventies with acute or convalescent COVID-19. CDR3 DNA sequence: TGTGCCAGTAGTATAGAGAAGGCGGCCTATGGCTACACCTTC. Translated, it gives CASSIEKAAYGYTF.